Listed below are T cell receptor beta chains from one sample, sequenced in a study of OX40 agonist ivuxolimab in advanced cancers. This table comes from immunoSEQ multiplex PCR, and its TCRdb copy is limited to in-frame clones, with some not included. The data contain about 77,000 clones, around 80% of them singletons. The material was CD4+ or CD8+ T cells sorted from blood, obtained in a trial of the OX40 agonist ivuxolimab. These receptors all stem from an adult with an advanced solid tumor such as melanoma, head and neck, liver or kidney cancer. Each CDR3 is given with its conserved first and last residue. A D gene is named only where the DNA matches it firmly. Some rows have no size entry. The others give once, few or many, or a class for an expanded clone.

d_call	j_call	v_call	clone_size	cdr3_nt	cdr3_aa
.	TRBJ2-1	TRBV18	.	TGTGCCAGCACCCAGGGGAAGGATGAGCAGTTCTTC	CASTQGKDEQFF
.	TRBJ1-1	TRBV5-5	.	TGTGCCAGCAGCTTGATAGTAGGCCAGGGACCTGGATTCTTT	CASSLIVGQGPGFF
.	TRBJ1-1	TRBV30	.	TGTGCCTGGATACAGGATGCGTTGAGGACTGAAGCTTTCTTT	CAWIQDALRTEAFF
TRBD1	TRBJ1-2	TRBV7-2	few	TGTGCCAGCAGCCAAATCCCGACAGGGGGCGACTATGGCTACACCTTC	CASSQIPTGGDYGYTF
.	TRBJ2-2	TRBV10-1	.	TGCGCCAGCAGTGAGGGGGATACCGGGGAGCTGTTTTTT	CASSEGDTGELFF
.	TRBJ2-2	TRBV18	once	TGTGCCAGCTCACTTTACCGGGACAAAAACACCGGGGAGCTGTTTTTT	CASSLYRDKNTGELFF
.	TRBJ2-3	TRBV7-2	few	TGTGCCAGCAGCGAACGTCCAGGGGATACGCAGTATTTT	CASSERPGDTQYF
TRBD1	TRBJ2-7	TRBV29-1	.	TGCAGCGTTGGACAGGGGCGCTACGAGCAGTACTTC	CSVGQGRYEQYF
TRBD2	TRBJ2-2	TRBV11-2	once	TGTGCCAGCAGCTTACGGCGGGAGGGGACCGGGGAGCTGTTTTTT	CASSLRREGTGELFF
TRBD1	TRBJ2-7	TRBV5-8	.	TGTGCCAGCAGCTCGGGACAGACCCCCGAGCAGTACTTC	CASSSGQTPEQYF
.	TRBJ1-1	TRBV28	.	TGTGCCAGCAGTAGCCTTGGGCGGATGAACACTGAAGCTTTCTTT	CASSSLGRMNTEAFF
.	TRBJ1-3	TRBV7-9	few	TGTGCCAGCAGCTTAGACGACTCTGGAAACACCATATATTTT	CASSLDDSGNTIYF
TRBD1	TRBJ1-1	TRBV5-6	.	TGTGCCAGCAGCTTTCGACAGGGGGTGGGTACTGAAGCTTTCTTT	CASSFRQGVGTEAFF
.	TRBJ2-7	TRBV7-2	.	TGTGCCAGCAGCTTTCATGGGGGCCAGTCGTACGAGCAGTACTTC	CASSFHGGQSYEQYF
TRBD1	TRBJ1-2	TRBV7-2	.	TGTGCCAGCAGCCCCAGACAGGGAGCTGGTGGCTACACCTTC	CASSPRQGAGGYTF
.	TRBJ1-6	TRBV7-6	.	TGTGCCAGCAGCAGCCAGGGAGGTTCACCCCTCCACTTT	CASSSQGGSPLHF
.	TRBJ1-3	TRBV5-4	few	TGTGCCAGCAGCTTAGACGGAAACACCATATATTTT	CASSLDGNTIYF
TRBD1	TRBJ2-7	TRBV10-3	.	TGTGCCATCAGTCTAGCCGACGGGACAGCTATCTCCCGCGAGCAGTACTTC	CAISLADGTAISREQYF
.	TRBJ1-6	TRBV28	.	TGTGCCAGCAGTTTATGGGGAGGGCTTAATTCACCCCTCCACTTT	CASSLWGGLNSPLHF
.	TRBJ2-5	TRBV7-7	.	TGTGCCAGCAGCTTAGGGAACCAAGAGACCCAGTACTTC	CASSLGNQETQYF
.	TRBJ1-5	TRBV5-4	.	TGTGCCAGCAGCTTTTACGGGACGGGCCAGCCCCAGCATTTT	CASSFYGTGQPQHF
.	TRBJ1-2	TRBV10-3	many	TGTGCCATCAGTGAGCTGGGTCGGAGCTACACCTTC	CAISELGRSYTF
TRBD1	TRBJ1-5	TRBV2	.	TGTGCCAGCAAGCGCGAAGACAGGGGGAATCAGCCCCAGCATTTT	CASKREDRGNQPQHF
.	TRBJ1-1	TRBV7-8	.	TGTGCCAGCAGCTTGCGCAGCCCGAACACTGAAGCTTTCTTT	CASSLRSPNTEAFF
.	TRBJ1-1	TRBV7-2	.	TGTGCCAGCAGCTTAGCGGTATCCACTGAAGCTTTCTTT	CASSLAVSTEAFF
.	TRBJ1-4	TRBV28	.	TGTGCCAGCAGTTTTCAACAGACAACTAATGAAAAACTGTTTTTT	CASSFQQTTNEKLFF
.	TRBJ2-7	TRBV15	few	TGTGCCACCAGCAGAGGACGAGACAGTTCCTACGAGCAGTACTTC	CATSRGRDSSYEQYF
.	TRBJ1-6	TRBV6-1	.	TGTGCCAGCAGTGAAGAGGGACATTCGGTTTCACCCCTCCACTTT	CASSEEGHSVSPLHF
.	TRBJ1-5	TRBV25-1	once	TGTGCCAGCCGAGGACCGAGCAATCAGCCCCAGCATTTT	CASRGPSNQPQHF
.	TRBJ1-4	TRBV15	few	TGTGCCACCAGCAGAGATAACAACAGGAATGAAAAACTGTTTTTT	CATSRDNNRNEKLFF
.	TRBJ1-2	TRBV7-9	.	TGTGCCAGCAGCTTTCCCGGGCGGACAGCTGCTAACTATGGCTACACCTTC	CASSFPGRTAANYGYTF
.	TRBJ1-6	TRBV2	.	TGTGCCAGCAGTGATAATAGGGGTGGGAATTCACCCCTCCACTTT	CASSDNRGGNSPLHF
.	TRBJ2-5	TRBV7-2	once	TGTGCCAGCAGCCGTAGTGGGACCCAGTACTTC	CASSRSGTQYF
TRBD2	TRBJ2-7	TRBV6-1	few	TGTGCCACCTGGACGGGGACTAGCGGTTCCTACGAGCAGTACTTC	CATWTGTSGSYEQYF
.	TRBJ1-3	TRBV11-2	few	TGTGCCAGCAGCCGCGCCGTGGGGACGGCTAGCTCTGGAAACACCATATATTTT	CASSRAVGTASSGNTIYF
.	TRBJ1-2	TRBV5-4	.	TGTGCCAGCAGCCCGCCCCGGCAGGGTAACTATGGCTACACCTTC	CASSPPRQGNYGYTF
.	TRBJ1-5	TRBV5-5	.	TGTGCCAGCAGCTTTAGCCGGGGGGACGGGCAGCCCCAGCATTTT	CASSFSRGDGQPQHF